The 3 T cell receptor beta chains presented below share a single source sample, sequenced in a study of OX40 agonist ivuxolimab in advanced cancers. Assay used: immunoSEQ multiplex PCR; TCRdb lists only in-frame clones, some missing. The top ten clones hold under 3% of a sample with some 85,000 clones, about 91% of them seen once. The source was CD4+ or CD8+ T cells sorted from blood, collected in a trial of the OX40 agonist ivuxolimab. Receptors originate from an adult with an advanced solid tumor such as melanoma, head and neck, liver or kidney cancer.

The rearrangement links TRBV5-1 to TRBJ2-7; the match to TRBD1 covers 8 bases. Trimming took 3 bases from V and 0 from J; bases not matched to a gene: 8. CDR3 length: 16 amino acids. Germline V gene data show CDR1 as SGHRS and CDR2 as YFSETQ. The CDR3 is CASSSTITGGSYEQYF. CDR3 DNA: TGCGCCAGCAGCTCGACGATTACAGGGGGCTCCTACGAGCAGTACTTC.

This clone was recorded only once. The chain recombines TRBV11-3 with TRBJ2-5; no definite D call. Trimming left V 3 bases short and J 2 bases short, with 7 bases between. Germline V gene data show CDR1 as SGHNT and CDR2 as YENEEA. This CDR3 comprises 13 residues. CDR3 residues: CASSFPRQETQYF. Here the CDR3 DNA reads TGTGCCAGCAGCTTTCCGAGACAAGAGACCCAGTACTTC.

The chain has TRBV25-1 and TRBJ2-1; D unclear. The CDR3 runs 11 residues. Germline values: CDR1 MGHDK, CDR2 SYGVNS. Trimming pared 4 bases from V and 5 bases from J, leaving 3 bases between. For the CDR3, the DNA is TGTGCCAGCAGTGTAGACAATGAGCAGTTCTTC. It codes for CASSVDNEQFF.